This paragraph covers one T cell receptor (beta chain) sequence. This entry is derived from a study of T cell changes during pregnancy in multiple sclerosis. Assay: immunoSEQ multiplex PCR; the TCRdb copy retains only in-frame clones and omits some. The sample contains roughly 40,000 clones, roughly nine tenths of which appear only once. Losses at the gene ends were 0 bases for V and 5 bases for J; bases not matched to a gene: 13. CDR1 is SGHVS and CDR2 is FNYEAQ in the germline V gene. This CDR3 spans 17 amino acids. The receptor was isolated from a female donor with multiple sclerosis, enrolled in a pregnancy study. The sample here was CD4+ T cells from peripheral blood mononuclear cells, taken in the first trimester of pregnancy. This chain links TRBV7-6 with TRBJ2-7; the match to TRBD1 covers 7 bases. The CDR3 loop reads CASSLALVTGVGHEQYF. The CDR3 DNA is TGTGCCAGCAGCTTAGCATTAGTCACAGGGGTGGGCCACGAGCAGTACTTC. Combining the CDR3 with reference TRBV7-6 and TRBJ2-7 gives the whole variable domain GAGVSQSPRYKVTKRGQDVALRCDPISGHVSLYWYRQALGQGPEFLTYFNYEAQQDKSGLPNDRFSAERPEGSISTLTIQRTEQRDSAMYRCASSLALVTGVGHEQYFGPGTRLTVT.